Listed here is a single T cell receptor (beta chain). Being one base from a much bigger clone, this may be a read error. RNA served as the template for amplifying TCR beta CDR3 regions. HTBI-primed first-round RT-PCR preceded second-round multiplex PCR. A single record per CDR3 protein comes from TCRdb applying MiXCR to the multiplex PCR reads. Of hundreds of thousands of distinct CDR3 sequences listed, about 21% are singletons. This CDR3 region has 13 residues. Trimming stripped 6 bases from V and 7 bases from J, with 13 bases between. The V gene's germline CDR1 is GTSNPN and CDR2 SVGIG (reference sequence). These data belong to a study of Graves' ophthalmopathy and Graves' hyperthyroidism. Aged 18 to 65, the patients with hyperthyroidism had under 2 months' duration and were newly diagnosed.

Sample: peripheral blood. This chain links TRBV30 with TRBJ1-6; possibly TRBD1 for D (5 bases). The sequence came from a woman aged 18-29 years with stable Graves' hyperthyroidism. In DNA form, the CDR3 reads TGTGCCTGCAGTAGGGACCGAAATTCACCCCTCCACTTT. Its protein product is CACSRDRNSPLHF. Combining the CDR3 with reference TRBV30 and TRBJ1-6 gives the whole variable domain SQTIHQWPATLVQPVGSPLSLECTVEGTSNPNLYWYRQAAGRGLQLLFYSVGIGQISSEVPQNLSASRPQDRQFILSSKKLLLSDSGFYLCACSRDRNSPLHFGNGTRLTVT.